These 15 T cell receptor beta chains were sequenced from one sample in a study of T cells after yellow fever vaccination. TCRdb re-called the 5' RACE reads through MiXCR, storing one row per CDR3 protein. The sample contains about 240,000 distinct CDR3 sequences, 6.9% of which appear only once. The material was CD4+ T cells sorted from PBMCs, obtained 15 days after the yellow fever booster vaccination. The receptors here all came from a man aged 25 to 40 who received the YFV17D yellow fever vaccine.

The table lists this clonotype with many counts. The gene calls are TRBV10-2 and TRBJ2-1; D gene uncertain. This CDR3 has 17 residues. CDR1 is WSHSY and CDR2 is SAAADI in the germline V gene. Trimming removed 0 bases at V and 0 bases at J, with 12 bases between. As DNA, the CDR3 is TGCGCCAGCAGTGAGTCGATGCAACAAAGCTCCTACAATGAGCAGTTCTTC. Translated: CASSESMQQSSYNEQFF.

CDR3 in amino acids: CASSVQGASKNIQYF. Written as DNA, the CDR3 is TGTGCCAGCAGCGTACAGGGGGCCTCTAAAAACATTCAGTACTTC. The chain uses TRBV7-2 and TRBJ2-4, with 9 positions matching TRBD1. Germline V gives CDR1 SGHTA, CDR2 FQGNSA. This CDR3 comprises 15 residues. Unmatched junction bases numbered 6, after V lost 5 bases and J lost 4 bases.

V gene TRBV4-3 combines with J gene TRBJ2-1; D unresolved. This CDR3 is 15 amino acids long. The germline gives CDR1 LGHNA, CDR2 YSLEER. Deletions cut 0 bases from V and 2 bases from J, with 8 bases between. The CDR3 DNA reads TGCGCCAGCAGCCAAGAGGCGTGGACCTACAATGAGCAGTTCTTC. Encoded protein: CASSQEAWTYNEQFF.

This chain joins TRBV7-9 and TRBJ2-7; 11 bases line up with TRBD2. Trimming removed 1 base from V and 0 bases from J; junction bases left unmatched: 5. The CDR3 contains 17 residues. In germline, CDR1 is SEHNR, CDR2 FQNEAQ (reference sequence). In DNA form, the CDR3 reads TGTGCCAGCAGCTTAGTGACTAGCGGGATATTCTCCTACGAGCAGTACTTC. It yields the protein CASSLVTSGIFSYEQYF.

The table lists this clonotype with many counts. V and J are TRBV11-3 and TRBJ2-1; D remains unclear. Germline assignment: CDR1 SGHNT and CDR2 YENEEA. The CDR3 runs to 15 residues. V gave up 1 base and J gave up 2 bases, with 9 bases separating them. In DNA, the CDR3 is TGTGCCAGCAGCTTAGGAGGTAGTACCTACAATGAGCAGTTCTTC. Amino acids: CASSLGGSTYNEQFF.

This clonotype was seen a few times. The genes are TRBV20-1 and TRBJ2-1; 13 nucleotides align to TRBD2. With V trimmed by 6 bases and J by 4 bases, 9 bases remained unmatched. CDR1 is DFQATT and CDR2 is SNEGSKA in the germline V gene (reference sequence). CDR3 length: 16 residues. CDR3 region: CSATGLAGAPYNEQFF. Here the CDR3 DNA reads TGCAGTGCAACCGGACTAGCGGGAGCACCTTACAATGAGCAGTTCTTC.

This clonotype has a handful of counts. CDR3 sequence: CASSARTGGIGEQFF. The DNA for the CDR3 is TGCGCCAGCAGCGCTCGGACAGGGGGCATCGGTGAGCAGTTCTTC. V gene TRBV5-1 combines with J gene TRBJ2-1; TRBD1 aligns across 11 bases. The germline V gene has CDR1 SGHRS and CDR2 YFSETQ. Losses at the gene ends were 4 bases for V and 9 bases for J; bases not matched to a gene: 9. CDR3 length: 15 residues.

The chain links TRBV11-2 to TRBJ2-5, with D unclear. V was cut by 2 bases and J by 4 bases, with 11 bases left in between. The CDR3 is 14 residues long. Germline V gene data show CDR1 as SGHAT and CDR2 as FQNNGV. The CDR3 region is CASSLSGPLETQYF. CDR3 nucleotide sequence: TGTGCCAGCAGCTTATCAGGACCCTTAGAGACCCAGTACTTC.

The chain has TRBV7-7 and TRBJ2-5; 10 bases are a match to TRBD2. Trimming cost V 5 bases and J 4 bases; bases outside gene matches: 7. CDR3 length equals 15 residues. The germline V gene encodes CDR1 SSHAT and CDR2 FNYEAQ (reference sequence). CDR3 nucleotides: TGTGCCAGCAGCCTTGGAGCGGGGGGGCCAGAGACCCAGTACTTC. Amino acids: CASSLGAGGPETQYF. Complete variable domain (other parts from reference TRBV7-7 and TRBJ2-5): GAGVSQSPRYKVTKRGQDVTLRCDPISSHATLYWYQQALGQGPEFLTYFNYEAQPDKSGLPSDRFSAERPEGSISTLTIQRTEQRDSAMYRCASSLGAGGPETQYFGPGTRLLVL.

This clonotype was recorded at least ten times. At one end, the junction sequence differs from germline, possibly due to a read error. The chain couples TRBV2 to TRBJ2-7; D call uncertain. This CDR3 contains 13 residues. CDR1 and CDR2 from the germline V gene are SNHLY and FYNNEI. The CDR3 spells CASSGDQLGWWDF. The CDR3 coding sequence is TGTGCCAGCAGTGGAGACCAACTGGGTTGGTGGGACTTC.

The table lists this clonotype with many counts. This chain connects TRBV5-1 to TRBJ2-2; 7 nucleotides match TRBD1. CDR1 SGHRS and CDR2 YFSETQ come from the germline V gene. This CDR3 contains 15 residues. V lost 4 bases to trimming and J lost 4 bases; unmatched junction nucleotides: 7. The CDR3 is CASSLQGPTTGELFF. CDR3 in DNA: TGCGCCAGCAGCCTACAGGGGCCCACCACCGGGGAGCTGTTTTTT. Together with reference TRBV5-1 and TRBJ2-2, the CDR3 gives the full variable domain: KAGVTQTPRYLIKTRGQQVTLSCSPISGHRSVSWYQQTPGQGLQFLFEYFSETQRNKGNFPGRFSGRQFSNSRSEMNVSTLELGDSALYLCASSLQGPTTGELFFGEGSRLTVL.

The rearrangement joins TRBV7-2 to TRBJ2-7; D remains ambiguous. Trimming took 5 bases from V and 6 from J, leaving 8 bases between them. There are 11 residues in the CDR3. Germline V gene sequence: CDR1 SGHTA, CDR2 FQGNSA. This CDR3 is CASSQKREQYF. CDR3 DNA sequence: TGTGCCAGCAGCCAAAAACGCGAGCAGTACTTC.

There are many counts of this clonotype. The gene calls are TRBV24-1 and TRBJ2-3, with D unresolved. In germline, CDR1 is KGHDR, CDR2 SFDVKD. This CDR3 contains 13 residues. V shed 1 base and J shed 9 bases, with 10 bases lying between them. The CDR3 loop reads CATSDFTLSTQYF. In DNA, the CDR3 is TGTGCCACCAGTGATTTTACTCTATCAACGCAGTATTTT.

This chain uses TRBV4-2 with TRBJ2-2; D not certain. The germline V gene has CDR1 LGHNA and CDR2 YNFKEQ. The V end was cut by 0 bases, the J end by 4 bases, with 3 bases between. CDR3 size: 13 residues. The CDR3 DNA reads TGTGCCAGCAGCCAAGAATCCACCGGGGAGCTGTTTTTT. As protein: CASSQESTGELFF.

This clonotype was picked up many times. This chain uses TRBV28 with TRBJ1-1; a weak D match, TRBD1 (6 bases). The V end was cut by 7 bases, the J end by 1 base, with 16 bases between. Germline V gene data show CDR1 as MDHEN and CDR2 as SYDVKM. The CDR3 totals 15 residues. In DNA, the CDR3 is TGTGCCAGCACCGTGGGGGCGCAGGGGAACACTGAAGCTTTCTTT. Protein: CASTVGAQGNTEAFF.